This TCR beta chain was captured by sequencing in a study of blood T cell repertoires in COVID-19. On the study more broadly: Sources were T cells, B-cell-depleted T cells, or PBMCs; the material itself was cDNA or gDNA.

The CDR3 totals 12 residues. Germline-derived CDR1 and CDR2 are MNHNS and SASEGT. The V end lost 0 bases, the J end lost 8 bases, and 7 bases lay between the germline ends. How the authors handled the data: Estimation of nucleated cell counts relied on the amplification of reference gene primers. The method was immunoSEQ multiplex PCR; TCRdb's version includes in-frame clones alone and lacks a portion of them. For V, J and clone size, that table is used; D and trimming come from the DNA. The sample lists about 490,000 clones, 80% to 90% occurring once. This clone was counted only a few times. The chain joins TRBV6-1 to TRBJ1-1; the D is unclear. The sample was peripheral blood. The TCR originated in a human donor in a cohort sampled during active COVID-19. Here the CDR3 DNA reads TGTGCCAGCAGTGAAGCGCGGGGAGAAGCTTTCTTT. Translating gives CASSEARGEAFF.